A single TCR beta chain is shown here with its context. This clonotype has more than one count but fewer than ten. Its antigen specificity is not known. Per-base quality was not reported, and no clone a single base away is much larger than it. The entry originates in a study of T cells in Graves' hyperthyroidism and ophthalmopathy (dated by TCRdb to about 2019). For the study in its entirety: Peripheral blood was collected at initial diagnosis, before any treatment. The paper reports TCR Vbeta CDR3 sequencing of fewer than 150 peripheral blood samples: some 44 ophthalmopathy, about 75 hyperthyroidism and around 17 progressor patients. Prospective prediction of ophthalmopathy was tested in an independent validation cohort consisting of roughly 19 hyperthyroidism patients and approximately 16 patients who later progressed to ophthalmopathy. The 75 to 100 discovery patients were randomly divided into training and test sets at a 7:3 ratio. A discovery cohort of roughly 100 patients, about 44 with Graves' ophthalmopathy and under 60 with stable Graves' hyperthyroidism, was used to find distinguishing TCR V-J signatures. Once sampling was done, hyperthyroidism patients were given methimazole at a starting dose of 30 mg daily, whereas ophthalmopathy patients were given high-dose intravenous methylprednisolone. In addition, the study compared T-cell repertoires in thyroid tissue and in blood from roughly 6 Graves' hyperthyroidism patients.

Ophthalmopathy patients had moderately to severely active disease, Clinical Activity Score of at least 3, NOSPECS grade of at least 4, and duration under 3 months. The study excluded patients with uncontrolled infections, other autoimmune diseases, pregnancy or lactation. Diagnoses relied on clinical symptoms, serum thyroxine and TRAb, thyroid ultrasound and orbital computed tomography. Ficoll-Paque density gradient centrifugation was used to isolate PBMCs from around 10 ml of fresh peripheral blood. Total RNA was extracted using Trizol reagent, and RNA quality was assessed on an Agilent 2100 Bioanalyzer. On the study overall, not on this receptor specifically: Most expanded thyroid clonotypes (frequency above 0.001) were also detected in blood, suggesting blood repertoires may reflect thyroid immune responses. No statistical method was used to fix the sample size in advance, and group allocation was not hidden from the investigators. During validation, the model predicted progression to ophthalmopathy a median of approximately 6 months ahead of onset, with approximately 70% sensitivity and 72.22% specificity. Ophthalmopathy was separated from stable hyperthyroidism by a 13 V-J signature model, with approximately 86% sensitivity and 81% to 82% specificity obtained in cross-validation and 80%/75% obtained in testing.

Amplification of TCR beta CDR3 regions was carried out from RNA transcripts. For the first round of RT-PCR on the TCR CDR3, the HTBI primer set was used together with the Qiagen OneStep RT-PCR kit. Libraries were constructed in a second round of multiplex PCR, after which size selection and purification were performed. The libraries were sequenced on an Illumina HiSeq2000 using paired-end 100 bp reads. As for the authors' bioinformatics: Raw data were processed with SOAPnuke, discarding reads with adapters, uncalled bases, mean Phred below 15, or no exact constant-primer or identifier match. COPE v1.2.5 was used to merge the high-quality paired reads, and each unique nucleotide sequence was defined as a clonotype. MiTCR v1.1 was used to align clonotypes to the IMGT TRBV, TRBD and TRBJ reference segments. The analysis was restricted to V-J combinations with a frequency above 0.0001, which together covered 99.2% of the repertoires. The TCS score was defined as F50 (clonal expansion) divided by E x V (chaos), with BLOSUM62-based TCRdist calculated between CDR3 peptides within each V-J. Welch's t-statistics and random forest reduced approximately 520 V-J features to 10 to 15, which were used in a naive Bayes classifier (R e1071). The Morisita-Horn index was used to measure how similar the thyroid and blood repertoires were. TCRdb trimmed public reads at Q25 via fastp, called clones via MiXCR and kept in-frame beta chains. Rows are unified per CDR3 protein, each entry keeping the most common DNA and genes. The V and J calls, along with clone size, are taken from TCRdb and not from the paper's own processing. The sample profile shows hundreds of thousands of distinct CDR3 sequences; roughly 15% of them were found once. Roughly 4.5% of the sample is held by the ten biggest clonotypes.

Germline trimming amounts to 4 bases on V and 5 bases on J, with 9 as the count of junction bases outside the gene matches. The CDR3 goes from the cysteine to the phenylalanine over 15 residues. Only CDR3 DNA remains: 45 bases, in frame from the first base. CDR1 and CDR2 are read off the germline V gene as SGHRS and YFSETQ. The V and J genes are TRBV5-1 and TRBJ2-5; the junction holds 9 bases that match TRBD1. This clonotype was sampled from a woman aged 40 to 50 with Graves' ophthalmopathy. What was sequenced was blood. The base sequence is TGCGCCAGCAGCGTAGAACAGGGGGCGCCTGAGACCCAGTACTTC. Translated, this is CASSVEQGAPETQYF.